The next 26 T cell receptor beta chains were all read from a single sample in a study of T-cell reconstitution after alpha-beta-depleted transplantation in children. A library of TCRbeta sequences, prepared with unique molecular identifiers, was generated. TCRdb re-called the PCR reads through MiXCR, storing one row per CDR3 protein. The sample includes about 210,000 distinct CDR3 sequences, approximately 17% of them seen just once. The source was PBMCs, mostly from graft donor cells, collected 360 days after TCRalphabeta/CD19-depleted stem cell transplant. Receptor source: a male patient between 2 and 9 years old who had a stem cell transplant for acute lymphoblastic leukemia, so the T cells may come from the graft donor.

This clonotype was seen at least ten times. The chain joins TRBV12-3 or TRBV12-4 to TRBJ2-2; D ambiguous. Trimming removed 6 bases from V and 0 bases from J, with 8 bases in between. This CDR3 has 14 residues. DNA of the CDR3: TGTGCCAGCAGGCCGGGTCCGAACACCGGGGAGCTGTTTTTT. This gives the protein CASRPGPNTGELFF.

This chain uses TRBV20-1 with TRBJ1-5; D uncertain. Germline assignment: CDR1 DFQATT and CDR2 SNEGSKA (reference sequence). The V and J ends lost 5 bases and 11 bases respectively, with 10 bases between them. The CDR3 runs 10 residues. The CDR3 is CSAGGQAQHF. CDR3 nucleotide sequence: TGCAGTGCTGGTGGCCAAGCCCAGCATTTT.

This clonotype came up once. This CDR3 reads CSGLTGNEQYF. CDR3 coding DNA: TGCAGCGGCCTTACAGGGAATGAGCAGTACTTC. The chain carries TRBV29-1 and TRBJ2-7, with TRBD1 as a possible D gene (6 bases). The CDR3 runs to 11 residues. CDR1 is SQVTM, CDR2 ANQGSEA, per germline. The V gene lost 7 bases and the J gene lost 7 bases, with 14 bases spanning the gap.

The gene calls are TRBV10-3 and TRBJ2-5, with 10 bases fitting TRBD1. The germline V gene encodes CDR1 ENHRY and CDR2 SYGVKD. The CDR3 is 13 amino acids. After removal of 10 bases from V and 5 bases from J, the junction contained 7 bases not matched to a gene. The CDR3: CASGTGDGETQYF. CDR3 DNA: TGTGCCAGCGGGACAGGGGATGGGGAGACCCAGTACTTC.

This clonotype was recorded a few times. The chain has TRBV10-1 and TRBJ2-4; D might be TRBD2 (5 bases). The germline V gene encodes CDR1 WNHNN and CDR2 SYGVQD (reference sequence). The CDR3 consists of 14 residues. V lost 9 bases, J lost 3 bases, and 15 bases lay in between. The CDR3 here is CARWERGIKNIQYF. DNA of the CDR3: TGCGCCAGATGGGAACGGGGTATCAAAAACATTCAGTACTTC.

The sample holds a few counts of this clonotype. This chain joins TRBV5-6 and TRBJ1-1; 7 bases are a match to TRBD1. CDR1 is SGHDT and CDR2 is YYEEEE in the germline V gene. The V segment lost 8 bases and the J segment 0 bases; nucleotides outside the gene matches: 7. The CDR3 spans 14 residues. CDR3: CASSKTGVNTEAFF. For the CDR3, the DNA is TGTGCCAGTAGCAAAACAGGGGTGAACACTGAAGCTTTCTTT.

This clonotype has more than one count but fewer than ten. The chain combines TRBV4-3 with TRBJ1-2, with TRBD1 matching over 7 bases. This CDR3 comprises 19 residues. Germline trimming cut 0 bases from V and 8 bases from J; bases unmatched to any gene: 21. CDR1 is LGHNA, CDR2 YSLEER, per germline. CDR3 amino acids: CASSQDGGVTGDYSVGYTF. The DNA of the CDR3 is TGCGCCAGCAGCCAAGATGGGGGGGTAACAGGGGACTACTCGGTAGGCTACACCTTC.

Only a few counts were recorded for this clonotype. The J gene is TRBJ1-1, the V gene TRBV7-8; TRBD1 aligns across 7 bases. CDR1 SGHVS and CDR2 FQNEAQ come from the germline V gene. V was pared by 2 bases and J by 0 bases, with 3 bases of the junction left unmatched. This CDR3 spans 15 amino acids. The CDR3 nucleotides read TGTGCCAGCAGCTTACGGGGACAGATGAACACTGAAGCTTTCTTT. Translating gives CASSLRGQMNTEAFF.

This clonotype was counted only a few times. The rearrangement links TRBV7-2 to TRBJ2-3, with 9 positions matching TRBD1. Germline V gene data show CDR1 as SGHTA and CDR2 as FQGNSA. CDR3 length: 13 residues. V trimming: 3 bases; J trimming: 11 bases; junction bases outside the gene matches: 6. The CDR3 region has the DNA TGTGCCAGCAGCTTGGAAACAGGGGGCGGGCAGTATTTT. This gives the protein CASSLETGGGQYF.

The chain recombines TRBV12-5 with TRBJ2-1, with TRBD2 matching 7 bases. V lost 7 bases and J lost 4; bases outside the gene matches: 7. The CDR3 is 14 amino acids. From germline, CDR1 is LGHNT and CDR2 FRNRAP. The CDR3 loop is CASVQAGRYNEQFF. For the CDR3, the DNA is TGTGCTAGTGTCCAAGCGGGGAGATACAATGAGCAGTTCTTC.

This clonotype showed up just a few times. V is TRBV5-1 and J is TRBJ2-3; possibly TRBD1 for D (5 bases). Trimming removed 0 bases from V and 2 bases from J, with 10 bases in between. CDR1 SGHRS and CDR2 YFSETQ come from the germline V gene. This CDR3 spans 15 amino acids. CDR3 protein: CASSLDQGFTDTQYF. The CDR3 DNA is TGCGCCAGCAGCTTGGACCAGGGATTCACAGATACGCAGTATTTT.

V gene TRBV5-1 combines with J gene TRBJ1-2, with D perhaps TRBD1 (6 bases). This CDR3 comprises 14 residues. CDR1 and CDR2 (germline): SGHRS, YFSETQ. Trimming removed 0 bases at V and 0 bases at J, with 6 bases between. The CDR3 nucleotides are TGCGCCAGCAGCTTGGGGACAGCTAACTATGGCTACACCTTC. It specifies CASSLGTANYGYTF.

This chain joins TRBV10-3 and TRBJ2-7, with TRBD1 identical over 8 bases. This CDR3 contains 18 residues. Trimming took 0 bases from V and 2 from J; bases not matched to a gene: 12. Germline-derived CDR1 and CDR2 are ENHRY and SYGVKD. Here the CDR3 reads CAISESSRDRGLTYEQYF. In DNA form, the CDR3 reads TGTGCCATCAGTGAGTCCAGTAGAGACAGGGGTTTGACCTACGAGCAGTACTTC.

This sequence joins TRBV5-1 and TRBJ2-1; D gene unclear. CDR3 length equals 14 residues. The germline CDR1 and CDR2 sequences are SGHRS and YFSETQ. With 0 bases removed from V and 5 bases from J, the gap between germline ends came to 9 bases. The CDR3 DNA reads TGCGCCAGCAGCTTGGTCCCCCTAAACAATGAGCAGTTCTTC. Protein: CASSLVPLNNEQFF. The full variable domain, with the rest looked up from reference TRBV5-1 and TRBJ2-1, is KAGVTQTPRYLIKTRGQQVTLSCSPISGHRSVSWYQQTPGQGLQFLFEYFSETQRNKGNFPGRFSGRQFSNSRSEMNVSTLELGDSALYLCASSLVPLNNEQFFGPGTRLTVL.

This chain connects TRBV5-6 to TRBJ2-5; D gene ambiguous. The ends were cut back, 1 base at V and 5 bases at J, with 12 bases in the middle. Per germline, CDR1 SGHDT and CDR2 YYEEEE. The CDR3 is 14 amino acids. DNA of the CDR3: TGTGCCAGCAGCTTGTACCCGATGGCTGAGACCCAGTACTTC. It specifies CASSLYPMAETQYF.

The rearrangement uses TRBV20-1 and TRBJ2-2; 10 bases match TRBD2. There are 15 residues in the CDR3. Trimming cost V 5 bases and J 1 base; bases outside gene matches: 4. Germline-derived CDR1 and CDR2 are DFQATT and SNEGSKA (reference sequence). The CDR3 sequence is CSAGTSEGNTGELFF. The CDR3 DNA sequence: TGCAGTGCTGGGACTAGCGAGGGGAACACCGGGGAGCTGTTTTTT.

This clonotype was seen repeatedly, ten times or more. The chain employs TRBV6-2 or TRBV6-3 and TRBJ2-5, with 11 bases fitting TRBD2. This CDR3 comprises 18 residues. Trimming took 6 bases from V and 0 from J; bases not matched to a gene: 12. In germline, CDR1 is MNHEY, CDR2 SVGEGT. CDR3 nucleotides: TGTGCCAGCAGCCTCCGGAAAACTAGCGGGGGCGACCAAGAGACCCAGTACTTC. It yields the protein CASSLRKTSGGDQETQYF.

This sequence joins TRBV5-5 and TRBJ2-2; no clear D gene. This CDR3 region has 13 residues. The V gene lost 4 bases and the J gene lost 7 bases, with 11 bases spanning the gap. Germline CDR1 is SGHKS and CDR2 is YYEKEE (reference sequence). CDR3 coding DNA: TGTGCCAGCAGCACGTCCCTAAACGGGGAGCTGTTTTTT. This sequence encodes CASSTSLNGELFF.

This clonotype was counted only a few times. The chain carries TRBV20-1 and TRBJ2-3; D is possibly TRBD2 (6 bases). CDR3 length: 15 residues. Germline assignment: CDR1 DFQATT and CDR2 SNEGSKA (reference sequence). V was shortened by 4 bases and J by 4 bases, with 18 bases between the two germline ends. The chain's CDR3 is CSANPPGTGADTQYF. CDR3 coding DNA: TGCAGTGCTAACCCCCCCGGGACGGGGGCAGATACGCAGTATTTT.

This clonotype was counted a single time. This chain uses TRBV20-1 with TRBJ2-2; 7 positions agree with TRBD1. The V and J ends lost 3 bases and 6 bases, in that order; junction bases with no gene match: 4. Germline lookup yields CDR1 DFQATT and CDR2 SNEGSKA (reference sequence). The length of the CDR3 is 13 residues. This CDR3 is CSASADRAGELFF. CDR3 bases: TGCAGTGCTAGCGCCGACAGGGCCGGGGAGCTGTTTTTT.

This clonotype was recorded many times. The CDR3: CASSIPGQEVTEAFF. The CDR3 region has the DNA TGTGCCAGTAGTATCCCCGGCCAGGAGGTGACTGAAGCTTTCTTT. The rearrangement uses TRBV19 and TRBJ1-1; D is unclear. Per the germline V gene, CDR1 is LNHDA and CDR2 is SQIVND (reference sequence). The CDR3 has 15 amino acids. The germline V and J ends were trimmed by 3 bases and 5 bases, with 16 bases remaining between them.

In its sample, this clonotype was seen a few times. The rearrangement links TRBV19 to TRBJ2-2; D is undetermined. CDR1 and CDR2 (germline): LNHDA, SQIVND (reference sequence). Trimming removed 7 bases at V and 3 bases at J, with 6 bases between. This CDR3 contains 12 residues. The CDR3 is CASTRHTGELFF. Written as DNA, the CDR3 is TGTGCCAGTACCCGTCACACCGGGGAGCTGTTTTTT.

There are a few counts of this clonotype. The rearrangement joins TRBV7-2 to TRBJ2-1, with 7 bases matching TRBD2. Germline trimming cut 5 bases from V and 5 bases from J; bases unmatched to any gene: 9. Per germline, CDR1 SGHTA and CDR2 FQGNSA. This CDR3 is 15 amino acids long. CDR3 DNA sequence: TGTGCCAGCAGCCCGCCAAGCGGGGTCCACAATGAGCAGTTCTTC. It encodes CASSPPSGVHNEQFF. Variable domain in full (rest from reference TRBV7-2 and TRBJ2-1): GAGVSQSPSNKVTEKGKDVELRCDPISGHTALYWYRQSLGQGLEFLIYFQGNSAPDKSGLPSDRFSAERTGGSVSTLTIQRTQQEDSAVYLCASSPPSGVHNEQFFGPGTRLTVL.

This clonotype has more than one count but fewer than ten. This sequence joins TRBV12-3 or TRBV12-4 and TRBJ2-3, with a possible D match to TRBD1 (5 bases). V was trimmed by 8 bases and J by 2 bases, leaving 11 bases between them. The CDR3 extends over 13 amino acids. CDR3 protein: CASVQGSTDTQYF. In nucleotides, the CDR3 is TGTGCCAGCGTCCAGGGATCCACAGATACGCAGTATTTT.

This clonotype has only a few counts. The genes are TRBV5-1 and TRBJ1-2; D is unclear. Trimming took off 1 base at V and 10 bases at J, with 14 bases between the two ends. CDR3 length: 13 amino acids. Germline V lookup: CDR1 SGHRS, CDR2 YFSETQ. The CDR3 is CASSLSGDWDYTF. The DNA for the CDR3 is TGCGCCAGCAGCTTGAGCGGGGATTGGGACTACACCTTC.

This chain's CDR3 is CAISGLNQGEASYEQYF. The CDR3 bases are TGTGCCATCAGTGGCCTTAATCAGGGGGAAGCCTCCTACGAGCAGTACTTC. The chain joins TRBV10-3 to TRBJ2-7, with TRBD1 identical over 7 bases. Germline V gene sequence: CDR1 ENHRY, CDR2 SYGVKD. V lost 4 bases and J lost 0; bases outside the gene matches: 12. The CDR3 loop spans 17 amino acids.